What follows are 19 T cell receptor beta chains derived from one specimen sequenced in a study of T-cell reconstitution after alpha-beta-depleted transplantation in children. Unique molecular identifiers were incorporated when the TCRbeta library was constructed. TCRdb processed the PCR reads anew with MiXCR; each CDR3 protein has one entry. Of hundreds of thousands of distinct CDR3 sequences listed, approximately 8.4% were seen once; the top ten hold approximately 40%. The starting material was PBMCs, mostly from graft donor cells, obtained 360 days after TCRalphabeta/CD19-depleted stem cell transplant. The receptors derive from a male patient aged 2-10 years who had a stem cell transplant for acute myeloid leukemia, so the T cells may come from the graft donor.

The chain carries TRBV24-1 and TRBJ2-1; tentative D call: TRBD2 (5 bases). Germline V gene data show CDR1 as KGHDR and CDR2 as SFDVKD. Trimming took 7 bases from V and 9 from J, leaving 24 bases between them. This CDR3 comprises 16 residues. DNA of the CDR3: TGTGCCACCAGCCTCCATCTAGCATTCTCAAATTGTGAGCAGTTCTTC. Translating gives CATSLHLAFSNCEQFF.

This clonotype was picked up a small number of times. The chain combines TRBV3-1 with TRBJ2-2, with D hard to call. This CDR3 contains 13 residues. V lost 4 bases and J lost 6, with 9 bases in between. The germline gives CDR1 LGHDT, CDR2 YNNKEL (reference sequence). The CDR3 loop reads CASSPRLAGELFF. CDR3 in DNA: TGTGCCAGCAGCCCCCGACTCGCCGGGGAGCTGTTTTTT.

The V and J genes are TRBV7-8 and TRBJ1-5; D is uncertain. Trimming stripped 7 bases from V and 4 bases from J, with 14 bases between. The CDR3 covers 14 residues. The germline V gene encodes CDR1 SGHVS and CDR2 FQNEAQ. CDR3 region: CASTPDGPNQPQHF. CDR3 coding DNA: TGTGCCAGCACCCCTGACGGGCCTAATCAGCCCCAGCATTTT.

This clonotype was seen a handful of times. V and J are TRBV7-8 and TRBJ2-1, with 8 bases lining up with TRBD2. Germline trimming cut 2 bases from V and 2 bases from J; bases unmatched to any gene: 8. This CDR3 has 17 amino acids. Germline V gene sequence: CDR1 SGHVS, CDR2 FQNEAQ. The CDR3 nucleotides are TGTGCCAGCAGCTTATCCCATAGCGGGGAAACCTACAATGAGCAGTTCTTC. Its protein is CASSLSHSGETYNEQFF.

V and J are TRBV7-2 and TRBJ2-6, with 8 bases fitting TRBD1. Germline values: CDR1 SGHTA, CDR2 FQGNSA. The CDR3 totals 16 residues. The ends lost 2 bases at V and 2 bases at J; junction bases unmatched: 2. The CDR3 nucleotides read TGTGCCAGCAGCTTAACAGGGGGTACTGGGGCCAACGTCCTGACTTTC. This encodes CASSLTGGTGANVLTF.

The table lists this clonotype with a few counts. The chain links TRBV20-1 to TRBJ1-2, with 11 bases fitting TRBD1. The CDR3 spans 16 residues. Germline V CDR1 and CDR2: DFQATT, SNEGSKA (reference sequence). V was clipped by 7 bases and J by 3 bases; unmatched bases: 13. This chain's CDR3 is CSVQIRGTGGYYGYTF. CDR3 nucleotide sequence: TGCAGTGTTCAAATTCGGGGGACAGGGGGATACTATGGCTACACCTTC.

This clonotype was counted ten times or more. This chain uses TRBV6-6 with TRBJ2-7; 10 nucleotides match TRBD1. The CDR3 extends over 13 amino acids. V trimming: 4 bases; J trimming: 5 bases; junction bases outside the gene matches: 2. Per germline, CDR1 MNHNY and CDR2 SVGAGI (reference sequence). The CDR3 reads CASSWDRGNEQYF. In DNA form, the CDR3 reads TGTGCCAGCAGTTGGGACAGGGGCAACGAGCAGTACTTC.

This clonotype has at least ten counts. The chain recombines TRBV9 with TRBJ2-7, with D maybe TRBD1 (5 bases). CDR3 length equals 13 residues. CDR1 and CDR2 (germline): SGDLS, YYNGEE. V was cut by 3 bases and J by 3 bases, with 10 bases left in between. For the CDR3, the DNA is TGTGCCAGCAGCGAACAGGAGAGCTACGAGCAGTACTTC. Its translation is CASSEQESYEQYF.

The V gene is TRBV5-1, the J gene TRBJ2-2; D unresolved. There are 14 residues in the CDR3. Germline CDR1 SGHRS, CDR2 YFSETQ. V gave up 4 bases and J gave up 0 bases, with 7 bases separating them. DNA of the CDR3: TGCGCCAGCAGCACCCAGCCGAACACCGGGGAGCTGTTTTTT. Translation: CASSTQPNTGELFF.

CDR3 in DNA: TGTGCCAGCAGTCCGGACAGGCCCTCCTACGAGCAGTACTTC. It codes for CASSPDRPSYEQYF. The V gene is TRBV12-3 or TRBV12-4, the J gene TRBJ2-7; 7 bases match TRBD1. There are 14 residues in the CDR3. V was clipped by 5 bases and J by 0 bases; unmatched bases: 4.

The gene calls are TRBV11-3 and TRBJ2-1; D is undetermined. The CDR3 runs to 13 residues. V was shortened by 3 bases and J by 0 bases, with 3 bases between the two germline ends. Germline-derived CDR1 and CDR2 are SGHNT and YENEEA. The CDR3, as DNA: TGTGCCAGCAGCTTCCGCTCCTACAATGAGCAGTTCTTC. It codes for CASSFRSYNEQFF.

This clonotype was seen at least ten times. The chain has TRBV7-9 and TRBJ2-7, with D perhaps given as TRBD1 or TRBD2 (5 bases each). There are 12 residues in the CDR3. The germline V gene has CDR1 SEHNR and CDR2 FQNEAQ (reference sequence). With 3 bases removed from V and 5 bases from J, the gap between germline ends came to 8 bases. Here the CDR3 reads CASSFRGHEQYF. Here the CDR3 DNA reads TGTGCCAGCAGCTTCCGGGGCCACGAGCAGTACTTC.

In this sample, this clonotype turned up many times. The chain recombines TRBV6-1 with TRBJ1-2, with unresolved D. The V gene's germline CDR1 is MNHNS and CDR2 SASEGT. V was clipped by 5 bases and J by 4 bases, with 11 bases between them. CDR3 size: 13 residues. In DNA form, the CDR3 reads TGTGCCAGCAGTCCCAGATCGCTCTATGGCTACACCTTC. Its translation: CASSPRSLYGYTF.

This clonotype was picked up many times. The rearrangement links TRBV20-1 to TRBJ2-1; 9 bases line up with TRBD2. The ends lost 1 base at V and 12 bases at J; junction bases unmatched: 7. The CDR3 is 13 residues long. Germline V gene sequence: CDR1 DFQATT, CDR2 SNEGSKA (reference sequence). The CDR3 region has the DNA TGCAGTGCTAGAGGGCTAGCGGGATCATTGCAGTTCTTC. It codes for CSARGLAGSLQFF.

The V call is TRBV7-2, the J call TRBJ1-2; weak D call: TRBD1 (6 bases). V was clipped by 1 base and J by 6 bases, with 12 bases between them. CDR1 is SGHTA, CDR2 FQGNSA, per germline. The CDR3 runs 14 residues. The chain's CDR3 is CASSLDWGRDGYTF. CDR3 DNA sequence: TGTGCCAGCAGCTTAGATTGGGGGCGGGATGGCTACACCTTC.

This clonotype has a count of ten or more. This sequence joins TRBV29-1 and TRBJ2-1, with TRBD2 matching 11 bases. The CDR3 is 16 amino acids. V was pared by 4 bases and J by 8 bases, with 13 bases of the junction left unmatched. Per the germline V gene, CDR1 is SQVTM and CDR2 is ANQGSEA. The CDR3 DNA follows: TGCAGCGTTGGTGGCTCTAGCGGGAGGCTCATGGATGAGCAGTTCTTC. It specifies CSVGGSSGRLMDEQFF.

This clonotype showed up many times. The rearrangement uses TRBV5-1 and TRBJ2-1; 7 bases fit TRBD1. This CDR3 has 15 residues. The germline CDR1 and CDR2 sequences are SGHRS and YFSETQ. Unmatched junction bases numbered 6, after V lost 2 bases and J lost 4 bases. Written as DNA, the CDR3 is TGCGCCAGCAGCTTACAGGGGAACCCTTACAATGAGCAGTTCTTC. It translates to CASSLQGNPYNEQFF.

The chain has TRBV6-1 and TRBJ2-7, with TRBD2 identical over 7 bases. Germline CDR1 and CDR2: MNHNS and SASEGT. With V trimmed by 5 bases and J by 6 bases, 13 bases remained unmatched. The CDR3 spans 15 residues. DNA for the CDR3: TGTGCCAGCAGTCCCCTTGCGGAGGTAGCGGGCGAGCAGTACTTC. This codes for CASSPLAEVAGEQYF.

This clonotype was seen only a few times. CDR3 bases: TGCAGTGCACCTCCGGAGGAACCGGTCGAGACCCAGTACTTC. Protein product: CSAPPEEPVETQYF. The rearrangement joins TRBV20-1 to TRBJ2-5; TRBD2 might be the D (5 bases). Trimming removed 6 bases from V and 5 bases from J, with 19 bases in between. The CDR3 is 14 amino acids. The germline V gene encodes CDR1 DFQATT and CDR2 SNEGSKA (reference sequence).